This T cell receptor beta chain was recovered during a study of blood T cells in healthy people across ages. The CDR3 length is 18 residues. V lost 7 bases and J 3 bases, leaving 24 bases between the germline ends. CDR1 and CDR2 from the germline V gene are SEHNR and FQNEAQ (reference sequence). Notes on this clonotype: Its antigen is not identified.

PCR was performed a second time for about 7 to 12 cycles using a sample-barcoded 5' primer and a J-beta primer mix. TCRdb recomputed calls from the 5' RACE reads with MiXCR, one row per CDR3 protein. The data contain 920,000 or so distinct CDR3 sequences, 40% to 55% of them seen just once; the ten biggest clones take up approximately 17%. Notes on the study in general: Across the age range, TCR beta diversity per million T cells fell in a roughly linear way.

The sequenced material came from blood. This TCR derives from a woman aged 55-75 years in good health. The chain carries TRBV7-9 and TRBJ1-4, with TRBD1 as a possible D gene (6 bases). In nucleotides, the CDR3 is TGTGCCAGCACCGGCGGTGTGGGGGGCGCCCCGGCTAATGAAAAACTGTTTTTT. Residues: CASTGGVGGAPANEKLFF. The full variable domain, completed using reference TRBV7-9 and TRBJ1-4, is DTGVSQNPRHKITKRGQNVTFRCDPISEHNRLYWYRQTLGQGPEFLTYFQNEAQLEKSRLLSDRFSAERPKGSFSTLEIQRTEQGDSAMYLCASTGGVGGAPANEKLFFGSGTQLSVL.